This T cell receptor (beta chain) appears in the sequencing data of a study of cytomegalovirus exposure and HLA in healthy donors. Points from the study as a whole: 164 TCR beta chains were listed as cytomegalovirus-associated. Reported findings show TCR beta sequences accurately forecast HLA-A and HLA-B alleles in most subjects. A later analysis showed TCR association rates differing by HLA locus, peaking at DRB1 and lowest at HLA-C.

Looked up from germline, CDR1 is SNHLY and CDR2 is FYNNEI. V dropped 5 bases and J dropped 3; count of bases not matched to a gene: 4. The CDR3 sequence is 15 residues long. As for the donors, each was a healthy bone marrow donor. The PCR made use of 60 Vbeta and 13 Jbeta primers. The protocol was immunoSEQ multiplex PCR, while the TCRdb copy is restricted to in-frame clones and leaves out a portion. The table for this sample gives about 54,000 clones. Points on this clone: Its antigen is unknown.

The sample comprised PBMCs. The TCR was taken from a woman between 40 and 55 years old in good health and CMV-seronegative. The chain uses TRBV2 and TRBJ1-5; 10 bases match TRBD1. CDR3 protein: CASSRGTGVNQPQHF. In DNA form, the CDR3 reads TGTGCCAGCAGTAGGGGGACAGGGGTCAATCAGCCCCAGCATTTT. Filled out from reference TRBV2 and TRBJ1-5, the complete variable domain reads EPEVTQTPSHQVTQMGQEVILRCVPISNHLYFYWYRQILGQKVEFLVSFYNNEISEKSEIFDDQFSVERPDGSNFTLKIRSTKLEDSAMYFCASSRGTGVNQPQHFGDGTRLSIL.